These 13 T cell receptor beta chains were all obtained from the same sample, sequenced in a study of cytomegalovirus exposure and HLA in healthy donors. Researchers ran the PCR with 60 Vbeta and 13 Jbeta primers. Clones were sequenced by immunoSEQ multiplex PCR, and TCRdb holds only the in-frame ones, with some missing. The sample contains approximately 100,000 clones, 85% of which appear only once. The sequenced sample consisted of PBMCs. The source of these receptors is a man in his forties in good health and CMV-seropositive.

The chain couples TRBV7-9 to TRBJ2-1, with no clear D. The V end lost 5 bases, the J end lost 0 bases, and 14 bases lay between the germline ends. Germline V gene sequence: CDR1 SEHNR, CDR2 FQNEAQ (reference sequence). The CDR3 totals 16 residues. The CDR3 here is CASSGPVGSSYNEQFF. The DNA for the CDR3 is TGTGCCAGCAGCGGGCCCGTTGGTAGCTCCTACAATGAGCAGTTCTTC. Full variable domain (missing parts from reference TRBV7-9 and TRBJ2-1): DTGVSQNPRHKITKRGQNVTFRCDPISEHNRLYWYRQTLGQGPEFLTYFQNEAQLEKSRLLSDRFSAERPKGSFSTLEIQRTEQGDSAMYLCASSGPVGSSYNEQFFGPGTRLTVL.

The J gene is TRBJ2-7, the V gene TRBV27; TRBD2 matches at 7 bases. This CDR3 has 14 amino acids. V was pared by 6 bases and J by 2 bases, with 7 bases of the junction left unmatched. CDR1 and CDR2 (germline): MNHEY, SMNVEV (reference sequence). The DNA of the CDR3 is TGTGCCAGCAGCCCAGCGGGACCTACCTACGAGCAGTACTTC. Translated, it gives CASSPAGPTYEQYF.

The CDR3 sequence: CASSDGLSSYEQYF. The CDR3 coding sequence is TGTGCCAGCAGTGACGGACTATCCTCCTACGAGCAGTACTTC. The chain recombines TRBV6-5 with TRBJ2-7; maybe TRBD2 (6 bases). The CDR3 has 14 amino acids. The germline V gene has CDR1 MNHEY and CDR2 SVGAGI. Trimming removed 5 bases at V and 0 bases at J, with 11 bases between.

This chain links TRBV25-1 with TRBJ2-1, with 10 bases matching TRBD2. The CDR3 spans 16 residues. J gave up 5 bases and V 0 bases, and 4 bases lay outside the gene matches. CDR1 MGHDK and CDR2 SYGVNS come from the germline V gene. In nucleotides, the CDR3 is TGTGCCAGCAGTGAATATCCTAGCGGGAGACACAATGAGCAGTTCTTC. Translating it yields CASSEYPSGRHNEQFF.

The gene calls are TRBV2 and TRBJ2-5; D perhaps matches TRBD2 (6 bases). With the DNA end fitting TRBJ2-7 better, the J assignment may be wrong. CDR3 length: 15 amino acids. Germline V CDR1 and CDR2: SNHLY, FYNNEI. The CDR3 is CASSEDSLDYYEQYF. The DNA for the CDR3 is TGTGCCAGCAGTGAAGACAGCTTGGACTACTACGAGCAGTACTTC.

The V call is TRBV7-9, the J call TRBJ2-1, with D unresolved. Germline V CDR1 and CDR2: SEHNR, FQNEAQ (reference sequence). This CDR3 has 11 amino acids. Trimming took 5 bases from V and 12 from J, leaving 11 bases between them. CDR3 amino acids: CASSPTLRQFF. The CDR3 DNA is TGTGCCAGCAGCCCGACACTTCGGCAGTTCTTC. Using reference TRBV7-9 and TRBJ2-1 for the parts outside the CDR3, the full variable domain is DTGVSQNPRHKITKRGQNVTFRCDPISEHNRLYWYRQTLGQGPEFLTYFQNEAQLEKSRLLSDRFSAERPKGSFSTLEIQRTEQGDSAMYLCASSPTLRQFFGPGTRLTVL.

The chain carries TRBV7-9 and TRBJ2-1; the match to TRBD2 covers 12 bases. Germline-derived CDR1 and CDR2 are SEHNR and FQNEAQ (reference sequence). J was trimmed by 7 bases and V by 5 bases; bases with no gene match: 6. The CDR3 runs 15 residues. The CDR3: CASSPLAGGLNEQFF. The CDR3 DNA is TGTGCCAGCAGCCCTCTAGCGGGGGGGCTTAATGAGCAGTTCTTC.

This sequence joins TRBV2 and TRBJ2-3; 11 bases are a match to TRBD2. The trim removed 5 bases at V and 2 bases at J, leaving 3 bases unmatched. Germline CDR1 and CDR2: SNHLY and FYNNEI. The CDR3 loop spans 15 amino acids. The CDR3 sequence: CASSLTSGNTDTQYF. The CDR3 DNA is TGTGCCAGCAGTCTGACTAGCGGGAACACAGATACGCAGTATTTT.

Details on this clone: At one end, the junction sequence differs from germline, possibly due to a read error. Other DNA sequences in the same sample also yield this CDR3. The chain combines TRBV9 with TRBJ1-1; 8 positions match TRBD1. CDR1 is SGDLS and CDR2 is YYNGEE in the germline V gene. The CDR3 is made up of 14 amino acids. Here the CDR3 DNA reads TGTGCCAGCGGTATGACAGGGGATAACACTGAAGCCTTCTTT. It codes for CASGMTGDNTEAFF.

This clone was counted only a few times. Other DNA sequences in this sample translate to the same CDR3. The CDR3 DNA reads as TGTGCCAGCAGCCCCCCTTCCGGGGGCTACACCTTC. Its protein is CASSPPSGGYTF. The chain is built from TRBV7-9 and TRBJ1-2; D unclear. The V and J ends lost 5 bases and 8 bases respectively, with 12 bases between them. Germline assignment: CDR1 SEHNR and CDR2 FQNEAQ (reference sequence). The CDR3 has 12 amino acids.

CDR3 sequence (DNA): TGTGCCAGCAGTTACCGGAGACTAGCGGGAATTTACCAAGAGACCCAGTACTTC. This codes for CASSYRRLAGIYQETQYF. This chain joins TRBV6-7 and TRBJ2-5; 11 bases fit TRBD2. TRBV6-7 is recorded as an ORF, its role being uncertain. The CDR3 contains 18 residues. The V and J ends lost 2 bases and 0 bases, in that order; junction bases with no gene match: 8.

The CDR3 coding sequence is TGTGCCAGCAGCGTAGACGGGCCGGGTAGCGGGGGTCTCACAGATACGCAGTATTTT. Protein: CASSVDGPGSGGLTDTQYF. The J gene is TRBJ2-3, the V gene TRBV9; 9 nucleotides agree with TRBD2. The germline V gene has CDR1 SGDLS and CDR2 YYNGEE. CDR3 length: 19 residues. The V gene end was trimmed by 0 bases and the J gene end by 2 bases; junction bases not matched to a gene: 13.

CDR3 amino acids: CASSQGQPAYEQYF. Here the CDR3 DNA reads TGCGCCAGCAGCCAGGGACAACCCGCCTACGAGCAGTACTTC. This rearrangement joins TRBV5-1 to TRBJ2-5, with D possibly being TRBD1 (6 bases). TRBJ2-7 explains the end of the DNA better; the J call may be wrong. CDR1 SGHRS and CDR2 YFSETQ come from the germline V gene. The CDR3 sequence is 14 residues long.